This entry features one T cell receptor (beta chain) sequence. What it binds is not known. The entry originates in a study of cytomegalovirus exposure and HLA in healthy donors. In the study overall: As an earlier analysis found, about 190 million T cells yielded 90 million to 140 million unique TCR beta sequences.

General study results and limits: CMV serostatus was the only immune exposure information that was available. Some V segments, including TRBV6-2 and TRBV6-3, were excluded as indistinguishable. Earlier analysis yielded a pattern in which most TCR beta V segments were productive about 87% or about 30% of the time.

The V gene's germline CDR1 is SGDLS and CDR2 YYNGEE. The CDR3 is made up of 14 amino acids. V lost 0 bases to trimming and J lost 5 bases; unmatched junction nucleotides: 2. The PCR ran on 60 Vbeta and 13 Jbeta primers. Using immunoSEQ multiplex PCR, the repertoire was profiled, and TCRdb retains in-frame clones only, with some absent. The sample has about 68,000 clones; about 81% are singletons. The sequence was obtained from a human donor in good health. This rearrangement joins TRBV9 to TRBJ1-5, with 7 bases identical to TRBD1. Sequenced: PBMCs. The CDR3 DNA is TGTGCCAGCAGCGTAGGGACAGGCCATCAGCCCCAGCATTTT. Its protein product is CASSVGTGHQPQHF.